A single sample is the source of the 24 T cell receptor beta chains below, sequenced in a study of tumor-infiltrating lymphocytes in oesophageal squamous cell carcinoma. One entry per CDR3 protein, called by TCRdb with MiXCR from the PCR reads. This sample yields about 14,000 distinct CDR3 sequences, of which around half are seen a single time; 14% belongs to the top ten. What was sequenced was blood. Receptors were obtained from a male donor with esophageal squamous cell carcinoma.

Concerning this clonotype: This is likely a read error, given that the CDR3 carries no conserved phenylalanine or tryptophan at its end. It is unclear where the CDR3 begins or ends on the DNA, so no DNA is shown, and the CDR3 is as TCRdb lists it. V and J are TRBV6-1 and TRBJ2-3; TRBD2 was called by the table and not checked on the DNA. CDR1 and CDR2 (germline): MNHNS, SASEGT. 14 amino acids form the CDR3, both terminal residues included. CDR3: CASSEKGETQYFGP.

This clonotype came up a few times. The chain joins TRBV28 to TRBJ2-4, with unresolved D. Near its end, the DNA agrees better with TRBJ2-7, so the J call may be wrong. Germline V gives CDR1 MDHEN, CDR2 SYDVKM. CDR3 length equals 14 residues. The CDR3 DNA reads TGTGCCAGCAGTTTAGTAGGAGCCGAATACGAGCAGTACTTC. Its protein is CASSLVGAEYEQYF.

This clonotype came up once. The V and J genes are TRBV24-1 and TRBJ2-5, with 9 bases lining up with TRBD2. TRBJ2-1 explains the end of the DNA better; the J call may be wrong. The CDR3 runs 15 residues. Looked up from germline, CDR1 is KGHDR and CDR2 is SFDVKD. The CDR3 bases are TGTGCCACCAGTGATTTGAGGCGGGGGGGGAATGAGCAGTTCTTC. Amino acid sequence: CATSDLRRGGNEQFF.

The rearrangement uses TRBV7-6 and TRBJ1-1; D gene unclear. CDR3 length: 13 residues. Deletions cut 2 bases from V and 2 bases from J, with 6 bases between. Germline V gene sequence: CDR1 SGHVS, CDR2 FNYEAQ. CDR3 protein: CASSLQTNTEAFF. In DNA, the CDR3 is TGTGCCAGCAGCTTACAGACAAACACTGAAGCTTTCTTT.

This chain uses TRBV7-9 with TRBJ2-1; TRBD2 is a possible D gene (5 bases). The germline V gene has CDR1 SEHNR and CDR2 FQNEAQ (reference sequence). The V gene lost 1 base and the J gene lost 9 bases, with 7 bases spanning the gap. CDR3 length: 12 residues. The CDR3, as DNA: TGTGCCAGCAGCTTAGGGGAGCTTGAGCAGTTCTTC. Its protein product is CASSLGELEQFF.

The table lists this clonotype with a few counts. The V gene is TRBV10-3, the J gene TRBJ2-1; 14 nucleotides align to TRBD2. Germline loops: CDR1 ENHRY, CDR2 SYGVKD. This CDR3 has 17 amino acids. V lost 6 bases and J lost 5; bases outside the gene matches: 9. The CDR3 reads CAIRPGLAGALDNEQFF. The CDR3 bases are TGTGCCATCAGACCGGGACTAGCGGGAGCCCTTGACAATGAGCAGTTCTTC.

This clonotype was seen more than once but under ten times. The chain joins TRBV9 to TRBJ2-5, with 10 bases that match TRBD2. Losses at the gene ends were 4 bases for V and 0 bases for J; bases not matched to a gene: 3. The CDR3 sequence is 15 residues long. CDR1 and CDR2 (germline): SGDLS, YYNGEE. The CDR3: CASSKTSGNQETQYF. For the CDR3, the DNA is TGTGCCAGCAGCAAAACTAGCGGGAACCAAGAGACCCAGTACTTC.

The CDR3 region has the DNA TGTGCCAGCAGCTTAGACCGGGGGGCGCAAGGGGAGCTGTTTTTT. This gives the protein CASSLDRGAQGELFF. This chain connects TRBV7-2 to TRBJ2-2; possible D gene TRBD2, 7 bases. Trimming left V 1 base short and J 8 bases short, with 14 bases between. CDR3 length: 15 amino acids. Germline assignment: CDR1 SGHTA and CDR2 FQGNSA.

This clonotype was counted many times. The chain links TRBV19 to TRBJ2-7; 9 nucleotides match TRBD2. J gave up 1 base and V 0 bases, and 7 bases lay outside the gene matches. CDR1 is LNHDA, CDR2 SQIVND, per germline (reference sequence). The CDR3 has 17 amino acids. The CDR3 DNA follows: TGTGCCAGTAGTATAGAAGTGGCTAGCGGGGTGTCCTACGAGCAGTACTTC. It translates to CASSIEVASGVSYEQYF.

The CDR3 nucleotides are TGTGCCAGCAGCTTCACTAGCGGACGCACAGATACGCAGTATTTT. Translated, it gives CASSFTSGRTDTQYF. The chain carries TRBV7-2 and TRBJ2-3; 8 bases are a match to TRBD2. From germline, CDR1 is SGHTA and CDR2 FQGNSA. The CDR3 loop spans 15 amino acids. V dropped 3 bases and J dropped 1; count of bases not matched to a gene: 3.

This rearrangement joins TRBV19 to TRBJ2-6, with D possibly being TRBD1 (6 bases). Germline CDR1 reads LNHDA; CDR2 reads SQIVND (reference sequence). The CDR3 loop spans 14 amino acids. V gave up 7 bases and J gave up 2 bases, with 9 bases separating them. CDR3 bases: TGTGCCAGTAAACAGGGTCCTGGGGCCAACGTCCTGACTTTC. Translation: CASKQGPGANVLTF.

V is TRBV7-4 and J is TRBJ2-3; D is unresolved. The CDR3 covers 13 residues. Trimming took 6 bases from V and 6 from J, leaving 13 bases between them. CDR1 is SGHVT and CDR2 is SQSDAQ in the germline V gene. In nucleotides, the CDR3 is TGTGCCAGCAGGCAGGCCGTTGGGGATACGCAGTATTTT. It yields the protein CASRQAVGDTQYF.

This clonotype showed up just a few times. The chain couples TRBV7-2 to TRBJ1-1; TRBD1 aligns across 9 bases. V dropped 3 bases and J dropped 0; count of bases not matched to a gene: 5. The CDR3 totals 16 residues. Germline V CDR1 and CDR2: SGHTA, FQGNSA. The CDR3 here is CASSFGGQGLNTEAFF. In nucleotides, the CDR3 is TGTGCCAGCAGCTTCGGGGGACAGGGATTGAACACTGAAGCTTTCTTT.

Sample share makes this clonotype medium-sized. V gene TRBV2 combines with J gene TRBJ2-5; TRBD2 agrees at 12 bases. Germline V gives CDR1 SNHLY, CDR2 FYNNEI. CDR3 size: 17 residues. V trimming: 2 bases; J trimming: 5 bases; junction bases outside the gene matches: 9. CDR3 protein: CASSESGRTSGKETQYF. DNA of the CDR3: TGTGCCAGCAGTGAATCTGGCCGGACTAGCGGGAAGGAGACCCAGTACTTC.

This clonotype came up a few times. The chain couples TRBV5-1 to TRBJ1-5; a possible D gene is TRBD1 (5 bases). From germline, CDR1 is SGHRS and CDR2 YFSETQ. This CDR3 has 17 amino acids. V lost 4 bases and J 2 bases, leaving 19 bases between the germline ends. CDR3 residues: CASSPDAGATGNQPQHF. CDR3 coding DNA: TGCGCCAGCAGCCCGGACGCCGGGGCAACCGGCAATCAGCCCCAGCATTTT.

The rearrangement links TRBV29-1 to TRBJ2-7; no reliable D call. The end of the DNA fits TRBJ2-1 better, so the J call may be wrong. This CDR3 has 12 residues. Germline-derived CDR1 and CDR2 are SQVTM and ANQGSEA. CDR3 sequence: CSVELTYNEQFF. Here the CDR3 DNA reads TGCAGCGTTGAATTGACCTACAATGAGCAGTTCTTC.

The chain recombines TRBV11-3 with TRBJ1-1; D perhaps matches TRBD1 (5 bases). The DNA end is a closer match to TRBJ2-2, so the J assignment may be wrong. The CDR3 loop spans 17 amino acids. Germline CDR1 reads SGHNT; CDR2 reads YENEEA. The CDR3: CASSLDWGPGSTGELFF. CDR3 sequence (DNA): TGTGCCAGCAGCTTAGATTGGGGCCCAGGGTCCACCGGGGAGCTGTTTTTT.

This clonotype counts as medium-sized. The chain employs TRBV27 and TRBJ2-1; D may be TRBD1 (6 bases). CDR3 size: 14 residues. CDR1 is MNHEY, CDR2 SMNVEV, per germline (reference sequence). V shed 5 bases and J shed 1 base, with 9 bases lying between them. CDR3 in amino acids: CASSKQGSYNEQFF. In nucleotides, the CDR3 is TGTGCCAGCAGTAAACAGGGTTCCTACAATGAGCAGTTCTTC.

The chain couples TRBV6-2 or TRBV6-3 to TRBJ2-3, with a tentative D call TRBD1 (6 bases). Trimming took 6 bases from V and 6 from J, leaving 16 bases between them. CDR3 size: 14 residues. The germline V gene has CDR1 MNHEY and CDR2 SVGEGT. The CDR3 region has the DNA TGTGCCAGCAGCCTAAAGGGGGATGTGGATACGCAGTATTTT. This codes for CASSLKGDVDTQYF.

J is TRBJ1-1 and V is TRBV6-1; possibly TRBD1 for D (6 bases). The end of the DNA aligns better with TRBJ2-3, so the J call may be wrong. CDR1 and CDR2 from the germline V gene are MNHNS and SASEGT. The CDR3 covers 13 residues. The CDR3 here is CAARGLSTDTQYF. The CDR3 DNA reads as TGTGCCGCTAGGGGGTTGAGCACAGATACGCAGTATTTT.

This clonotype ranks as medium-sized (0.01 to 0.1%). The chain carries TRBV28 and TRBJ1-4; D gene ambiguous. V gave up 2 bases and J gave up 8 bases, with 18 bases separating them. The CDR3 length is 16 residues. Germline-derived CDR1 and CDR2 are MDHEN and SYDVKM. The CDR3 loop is CASSLRGQVGDEKLFF. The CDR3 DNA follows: TGTGCCAGCAGTTTACGCGGGCAGGTGGGAGACGAAAAACTGTTTTTT.

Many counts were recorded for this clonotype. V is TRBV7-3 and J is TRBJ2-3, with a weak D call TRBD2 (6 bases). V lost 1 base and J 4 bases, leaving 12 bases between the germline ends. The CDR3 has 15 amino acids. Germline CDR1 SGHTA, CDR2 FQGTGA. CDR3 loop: CASSLSGPGADTQYF. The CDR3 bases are TGTGCCAGCAGCTTAAGTGGCCCGGGGGCAGATACGCAGTATTTT.

CDR3 amino acids: CASSLSGSGANVLTF. The CDR3 bases are TGTGCCAGCAGCCTATCCGGCTCTGGGGCCAACGTCCTGACTTTC. This chain uses TRBV25-1 with TRBJ2-6; unclear D gene. CDR3 size: 15 residues. V dropped 6 bases and J dropped 0 bases, with 9 bases sitting between them. Germline loops: CDR1 MGHDK, CDR2 SYGVNS.

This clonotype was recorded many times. The CDR3 DNA reads TGTGCCAGCAGTCAGGGGGTTTTCAACATTCAGTACTTC. Protein product: CASSQGVFNIQYF. The chain recombines TRBV6-1 with TRBJ2-4; 7 positions agree with TRBD1. The CDR3 totals 13 residues. Germline CDR1 MNHNS, CDR2 SASEGT. The trim removed 5 bases at V and 7 bases at J, leaving 5 bases unmatched.